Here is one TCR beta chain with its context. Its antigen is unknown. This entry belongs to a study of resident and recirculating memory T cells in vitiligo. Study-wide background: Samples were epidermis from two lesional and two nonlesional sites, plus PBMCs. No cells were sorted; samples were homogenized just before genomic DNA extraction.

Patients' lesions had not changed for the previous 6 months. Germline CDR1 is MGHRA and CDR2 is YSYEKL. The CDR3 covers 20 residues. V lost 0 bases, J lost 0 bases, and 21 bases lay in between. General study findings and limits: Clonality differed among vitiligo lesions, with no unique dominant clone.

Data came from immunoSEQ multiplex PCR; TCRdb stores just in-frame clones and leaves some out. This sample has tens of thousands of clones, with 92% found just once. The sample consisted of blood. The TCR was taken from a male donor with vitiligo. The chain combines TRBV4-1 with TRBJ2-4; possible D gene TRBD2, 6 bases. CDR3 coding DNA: TGCGCCAGCAGCCAAGATCAAGCGGGCCTTGGTAGACTAGCCAAAAACATTCAGTACTTC. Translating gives CASSQDQAGLGRLAKNIQYF.